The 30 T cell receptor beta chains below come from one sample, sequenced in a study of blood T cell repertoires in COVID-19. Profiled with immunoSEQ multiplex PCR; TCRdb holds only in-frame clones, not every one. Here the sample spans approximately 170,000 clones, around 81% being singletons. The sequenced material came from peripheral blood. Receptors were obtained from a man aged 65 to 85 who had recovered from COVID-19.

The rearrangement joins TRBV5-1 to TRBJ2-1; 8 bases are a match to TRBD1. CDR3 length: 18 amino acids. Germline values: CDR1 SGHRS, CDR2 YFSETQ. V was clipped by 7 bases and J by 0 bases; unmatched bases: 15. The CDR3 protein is CASVTQPPGGGSYNEQFF. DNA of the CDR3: TGCGCCAGCGTCACCCAGCCTCCAGGGGGCGGCTCCTACAATGAGCAGTTCTTC.

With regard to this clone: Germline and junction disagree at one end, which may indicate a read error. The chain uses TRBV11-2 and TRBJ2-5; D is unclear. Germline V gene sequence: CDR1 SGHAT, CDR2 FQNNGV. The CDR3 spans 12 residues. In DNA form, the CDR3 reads TGTGCCAGCAGCCTCTCCATGGAGAGCCAGTACTTC. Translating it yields CASSLSMESQYF.

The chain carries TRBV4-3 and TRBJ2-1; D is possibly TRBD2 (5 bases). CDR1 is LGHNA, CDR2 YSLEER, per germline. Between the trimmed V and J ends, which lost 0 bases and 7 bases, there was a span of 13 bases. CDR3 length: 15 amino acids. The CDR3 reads CASSQDIGEGNEQFF. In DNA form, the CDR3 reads TGCGCCAGCAGCCAAGATATCGGGGAAGGGAATGAGCAGTTCTTC.

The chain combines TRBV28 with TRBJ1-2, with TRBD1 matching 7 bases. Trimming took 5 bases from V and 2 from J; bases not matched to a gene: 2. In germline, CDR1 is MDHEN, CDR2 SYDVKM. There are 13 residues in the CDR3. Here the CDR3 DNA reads TGTGCCAGCAGTCCGGGACAGAACTATGGCTACACCTTC. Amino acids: CASSPGQNYGYTF.

The CDR3 sequence: CASSPQENTGELFF. Here the CDR3 DNA reads TGCGCCAGCAGCCCGCAGGAGAACACCGGGGAGCTGTTTTTT. The chain joins TRBV5-1 to TRBJ2-2; D is uncertain. Trimming cost V 4 bases and J 1 base, with 8 bases left between them. This CDR3 comprises 14 residues. The germline gives CDR1 SGHRS, CDR2 YFSETQ.

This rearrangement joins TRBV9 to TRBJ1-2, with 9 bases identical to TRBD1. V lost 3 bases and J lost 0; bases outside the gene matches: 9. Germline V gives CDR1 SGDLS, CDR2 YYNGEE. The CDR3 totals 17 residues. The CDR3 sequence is CASSAGEQGAANYGYTF. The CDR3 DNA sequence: TGTGCCAGCAGCGCGGGGGAACAGGGGGCCGCTAACTATGGCTACACCTTC. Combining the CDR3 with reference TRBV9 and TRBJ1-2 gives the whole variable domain DSGVTQTPKHLITATGQRVTLRCSPRSGDLSVYWYQQSLDQGLQFLIQYYNGEERAKGNILERFSAQQFPDLHSELNLSSLELGDSALYFCASSAGEQGAANYGYTFGSGTRLTVV.

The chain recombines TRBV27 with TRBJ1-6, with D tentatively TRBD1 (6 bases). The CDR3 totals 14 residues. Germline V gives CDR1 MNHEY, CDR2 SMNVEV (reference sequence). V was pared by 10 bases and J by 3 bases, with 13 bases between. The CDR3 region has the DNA TGTGCCATCGGACAGAACCTCTATAATTCACCCCTCCACTTT. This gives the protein CAIGQNLYNSPLHF.

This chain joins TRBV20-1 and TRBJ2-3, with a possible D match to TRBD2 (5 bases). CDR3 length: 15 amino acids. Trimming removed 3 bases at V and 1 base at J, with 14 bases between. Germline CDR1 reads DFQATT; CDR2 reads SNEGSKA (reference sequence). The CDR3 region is CSASARGSGTDTQYF. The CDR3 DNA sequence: TGCAGTGCTAGTGCACGGGGTTCGGGCACAGATACGCAGTATTTT.

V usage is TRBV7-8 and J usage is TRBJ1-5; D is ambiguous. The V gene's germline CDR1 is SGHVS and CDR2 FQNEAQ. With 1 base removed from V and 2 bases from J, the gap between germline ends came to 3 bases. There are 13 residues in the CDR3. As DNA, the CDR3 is TGTGCCAGCAGCTTAGTAGGCAATCAGCCCCAGCATTTT. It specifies CASSLVGNQPQHF.

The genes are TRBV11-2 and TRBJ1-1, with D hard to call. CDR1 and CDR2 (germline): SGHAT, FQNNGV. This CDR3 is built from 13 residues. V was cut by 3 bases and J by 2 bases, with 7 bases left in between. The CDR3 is CASSFGLNTEAFF. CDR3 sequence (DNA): TGTGCCAGCAGCTTCGGGTTAAACACTGAAGCTTTCTTT.

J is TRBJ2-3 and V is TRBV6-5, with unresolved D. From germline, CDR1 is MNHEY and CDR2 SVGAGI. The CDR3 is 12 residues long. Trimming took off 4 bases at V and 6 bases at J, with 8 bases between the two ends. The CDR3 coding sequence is TGTGCCAGCAGTTCTAGTACGGATACGCAGTATTTT. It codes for CASSSSTDTQYF.

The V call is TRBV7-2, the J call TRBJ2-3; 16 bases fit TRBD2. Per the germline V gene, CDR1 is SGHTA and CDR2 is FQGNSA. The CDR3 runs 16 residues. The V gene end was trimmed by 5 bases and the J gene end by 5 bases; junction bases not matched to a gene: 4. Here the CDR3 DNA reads TGTGCCAGCAGCCCGGGACTAGCGGGAGGGGTAGATACGCAGTATTTT. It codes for CASSPGLAGGVDTQYF.

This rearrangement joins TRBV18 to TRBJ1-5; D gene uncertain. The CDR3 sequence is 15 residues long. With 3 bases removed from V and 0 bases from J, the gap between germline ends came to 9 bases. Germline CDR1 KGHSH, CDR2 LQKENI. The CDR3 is CASSPRRYSNQPQHF. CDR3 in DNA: TGTGCCAGCTCACCGCGGCGTTATAGCAATCAGCCCCAGCATTTT.

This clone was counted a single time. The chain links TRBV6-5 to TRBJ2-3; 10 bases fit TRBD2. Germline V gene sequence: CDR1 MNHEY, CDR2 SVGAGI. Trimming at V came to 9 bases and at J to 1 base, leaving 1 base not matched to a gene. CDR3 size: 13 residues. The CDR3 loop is CASLAGGTDTQYF. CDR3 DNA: TGTGCCAGTCTAGCGGGAGGCACAGATACGCAGTATTTT.

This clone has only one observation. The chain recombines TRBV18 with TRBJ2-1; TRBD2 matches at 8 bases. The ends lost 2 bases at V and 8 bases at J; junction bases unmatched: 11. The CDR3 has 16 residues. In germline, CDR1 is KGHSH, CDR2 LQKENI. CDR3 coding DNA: TGTGCCAGCTCACCATTAGAGCGGGAGTTACTCGATGAGCAGTTCTTC. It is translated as CASSPLERELLDEQFF.

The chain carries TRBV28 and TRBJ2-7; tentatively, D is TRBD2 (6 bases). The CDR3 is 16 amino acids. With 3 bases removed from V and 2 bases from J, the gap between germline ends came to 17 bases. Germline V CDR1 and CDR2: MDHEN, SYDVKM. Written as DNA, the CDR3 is TGTGCCAGCAGTTTGACCCGGGGGACGCCGCCCTACGAGCAGTACTTC. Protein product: CASSLTRGTPPYEQYF.

CDR3 nucleotides: TGTGCCAGCAGTTTGGGCAGGGTGGACTATGGCTACACCTTC. Amino acid sequence: CASSLGRVDYGYTF. The rearrangement links TRBV6-5 to TRBJ1-2, with D possibly matching TRBD1 (5 bases). Between the trimmed V and J ends, which lost 4 bases and 3 bases, there was a span of 12 bases. The CDR3 is 14 residues long. Germline V lookup: CDR1 MNHEY, CDR2 SVGAGI.

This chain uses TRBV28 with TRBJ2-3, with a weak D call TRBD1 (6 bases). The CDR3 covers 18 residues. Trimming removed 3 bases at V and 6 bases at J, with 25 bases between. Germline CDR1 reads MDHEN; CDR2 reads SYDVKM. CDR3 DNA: TGTGCCAGCAGTTTGCCTACAGGGAAGGTGATTGGGCTGGATACGCAGTATTTT. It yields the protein CASSLPTGKVIGLDTQYF.

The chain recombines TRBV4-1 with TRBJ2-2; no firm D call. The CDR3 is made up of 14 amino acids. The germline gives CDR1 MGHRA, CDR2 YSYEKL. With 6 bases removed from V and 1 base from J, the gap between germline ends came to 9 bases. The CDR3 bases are TGCGCCAGCAGTCACAACCAGAACACCGGGGAGCTGTTTTTT. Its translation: CASSHNQNTGELFF.

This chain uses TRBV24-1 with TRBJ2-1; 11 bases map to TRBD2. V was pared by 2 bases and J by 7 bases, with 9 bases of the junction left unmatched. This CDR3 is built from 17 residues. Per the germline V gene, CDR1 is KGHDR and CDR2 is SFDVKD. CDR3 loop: CATSDSLTSGIGNEQFF. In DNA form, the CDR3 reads TGTGCCACCAGTGATTCCTTGACTAGCGGGATTGGGAATGAGCAGTTCTTC.

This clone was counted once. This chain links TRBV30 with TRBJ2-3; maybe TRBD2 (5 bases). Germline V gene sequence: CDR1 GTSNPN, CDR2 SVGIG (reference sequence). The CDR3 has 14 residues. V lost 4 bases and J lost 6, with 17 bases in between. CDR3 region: CAWMFEGMVDTQYF. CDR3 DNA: TGTGCCTGGATGTTTGAGGGAATGGTGGATACGCAGTATTTT.

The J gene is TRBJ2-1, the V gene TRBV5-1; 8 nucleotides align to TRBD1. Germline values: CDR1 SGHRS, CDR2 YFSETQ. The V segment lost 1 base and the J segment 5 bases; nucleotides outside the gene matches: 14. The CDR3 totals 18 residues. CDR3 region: CASSLTLPGGTLNNEQFF. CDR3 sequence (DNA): TGCGCCAGCAGCTTGACTCTACCAGGGGGCACCCTGAACAATGAGCAGTTCTTC.

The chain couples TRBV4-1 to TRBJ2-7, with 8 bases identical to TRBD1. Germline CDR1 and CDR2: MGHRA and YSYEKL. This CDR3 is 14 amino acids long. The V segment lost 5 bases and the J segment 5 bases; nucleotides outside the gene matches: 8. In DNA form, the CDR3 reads TGCGCCAGCAGCGACGAACAGGGGGACCACGAGCAGTACTTC. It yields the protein CASSDEQGDHEQYF.

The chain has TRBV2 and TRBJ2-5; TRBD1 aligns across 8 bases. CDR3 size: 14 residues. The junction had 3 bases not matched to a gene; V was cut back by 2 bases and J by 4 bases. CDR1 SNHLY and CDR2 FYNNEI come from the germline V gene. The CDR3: CASSEKTGGETQYF. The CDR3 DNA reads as TGTGCCAGCAGTGAAAAAACAGGGGGAGAGACCCAGTACTTC. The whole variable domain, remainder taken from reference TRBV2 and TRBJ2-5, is EPEVTQTPSHQVTQMGQEVILRCVPISNHLYFYWYRQILGQKVEFLVSFYNNEISEKSEIFDDQFSVERPDGSNFTLKIRSTKLEDSAMYFCASSEKTGGETQYFGPGTRLLVL.

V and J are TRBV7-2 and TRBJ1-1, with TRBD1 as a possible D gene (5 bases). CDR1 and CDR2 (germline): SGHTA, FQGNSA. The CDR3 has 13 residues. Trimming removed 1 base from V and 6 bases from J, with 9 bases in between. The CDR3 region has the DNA TGTGCCAGCAGCTTAGACAGGTTCGCTGAAGCTTTCTTT. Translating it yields CASSLDRFAEAFF. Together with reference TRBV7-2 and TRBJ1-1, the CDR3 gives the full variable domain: GAGVSQSPSNKVTEKGKDVELRCDPISGHTALYWYRQSLGQGLEFLIYFQGNSAPDKSGLPSDRFSAERTGGSVSTLTIQRTQQEDSAVYLCASSLDRFAEAFFGQGTRLTVV.

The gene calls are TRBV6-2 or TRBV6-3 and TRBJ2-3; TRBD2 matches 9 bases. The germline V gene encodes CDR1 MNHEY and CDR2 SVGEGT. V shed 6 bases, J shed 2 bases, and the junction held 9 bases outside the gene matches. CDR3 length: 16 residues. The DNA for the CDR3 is TGTGCCAGCAGCCCGGGGGCTAGCGGGGTCACAGATACGCAGTATTTT. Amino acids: CASSPGASGVTDTQYF.

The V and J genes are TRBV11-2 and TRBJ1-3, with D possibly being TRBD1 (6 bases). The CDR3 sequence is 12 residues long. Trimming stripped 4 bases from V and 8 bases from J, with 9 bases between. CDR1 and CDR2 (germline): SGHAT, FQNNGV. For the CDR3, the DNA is TGTGCCAGCAGCTCTCAGGGGCACACCATATATTTT. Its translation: CASSSQGHTIYF.

This chain's CDR3 is CASSRHENQPQHF. In DNA form, the CDR3 reads TGTGCCAGCAGTCGACATGAAAACCAGCCCCAGCATTTT. The chain joins TRBV6-4 to TRBJ1-5; D ambiguous. The V gene's germline CDR1 is MRHNA and CDR2 SNTAGT. This CDR3 region has 13 residues. V was pared by 5 bases and J by 7 bases, with 12 bases between.

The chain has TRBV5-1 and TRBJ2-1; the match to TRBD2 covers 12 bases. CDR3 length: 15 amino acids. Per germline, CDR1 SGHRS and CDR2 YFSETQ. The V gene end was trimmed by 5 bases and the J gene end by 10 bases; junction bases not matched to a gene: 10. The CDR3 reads CASRPVLAGGGEQFF. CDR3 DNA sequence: TGCGCCAGCAGACCCGTACTAGCGGGAGGAGGGGAGCAGTTCTTC.

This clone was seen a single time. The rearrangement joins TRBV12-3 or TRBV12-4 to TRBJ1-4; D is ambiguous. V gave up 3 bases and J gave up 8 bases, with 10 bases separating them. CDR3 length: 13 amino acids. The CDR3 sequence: CASSLAVGEKLFF. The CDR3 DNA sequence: TGTGCCAGCAGTTTGGCCGTCGGGGAAAAACTGTTTTTT.